Sequencing of this T cell receptor beta chain was carried out in a study of T cells in Graves' hyperthyroidism and ophthalmopathy. Study observations and caveats: Ophthalmopathy was separated from stable hyperthyroidism by a 13 V-J model. In the blood, most expanded thyroid clonotypes above 0.001 appeared as well.

Amplified TCR beta CDR3 regions came from RNA transcripts. HTBI primers were used for first-round RT-PCR of the TCR CDR3. TCRdb re-derived calls from the multiplex PCR reads in MiXCR, one entry per CDR3 protein. The sample yields hundreds of thousands of distinct CDR3 sequences, 25% to 30% seen once. This clonotype has only a few counts. Its antigen is not identified. The germline gives CDR1 SGDLS, CDR2 YYNGEE. This CDR3 has 16 amino acids. V was shortened by 0 bases and J by 4 bases, with 13 bases between the two germline ends. Newly diagnosed patients aged 18 to 65 had hyperthyroidism of under 2 months' duration. Pregnant or lactating patients were excluded, as were those with uncontrolled infection or other autoimmune disease.

The TCR originated in a man in his forties or fifties with Graves' hyperthyroidism that later progressed to Graves' ophthalmopathy. The genes are TRBV9 and TRBJ2-2; D remains unclear. The sequencing input was blood. The CDR3 region is CASSVGGRSGTGELFF. CDR3 DNA sequence: TGTGCCAGCAGCGTAGGAGGAAGGTCGGGCACCGGGGAGCTGTTTTTT.